The TCR beta chain under discussion was sequenced for a study of blood T cell repertoires in COVID-19. Study overall: There were acute and convalescent COVID-19 samples, and they came from the United States, Italy and Spain. T cells, B-cell-depleted T cells, or PBMCs provided the cDNA or gDNA that served as material.

Original processing notes: Estimates of nucleated cell counts were drawn from the amplification of reference gene primers. Libraries were prepared by immunoSEQ multiplex PCR; TCRdb keeps only in-frame clonotypes and omits some of them. The V and J calls and clone size are taken from that table; D and trimming were inferred from the DNA. The sample has about 140,000 clones, approximately 85% seen once. The sequenced material came from peripheral blood. This sequence was found in a man aged 50-60 years with acute or convalescent COVID-19.

CDR3 DNA: TGTGCCAGCAGCGCAGGGCAGGGGGCGGGTAATCAGCCCCAGCATTTT. Translation: CASSAGQGAGNQPQHF. The chain employs TRBV3-1 (or the pseudogene TRBV3-2) and TRBJ1-5; 8 bases agree with TRBD1. V lost 5 bases and J lost 4; bases outside the gene matches: 10. Germline V CDR1 and CDR2: LGHDT, YNNKEL (reference sequence). The CDR3 consists of 16 residues.